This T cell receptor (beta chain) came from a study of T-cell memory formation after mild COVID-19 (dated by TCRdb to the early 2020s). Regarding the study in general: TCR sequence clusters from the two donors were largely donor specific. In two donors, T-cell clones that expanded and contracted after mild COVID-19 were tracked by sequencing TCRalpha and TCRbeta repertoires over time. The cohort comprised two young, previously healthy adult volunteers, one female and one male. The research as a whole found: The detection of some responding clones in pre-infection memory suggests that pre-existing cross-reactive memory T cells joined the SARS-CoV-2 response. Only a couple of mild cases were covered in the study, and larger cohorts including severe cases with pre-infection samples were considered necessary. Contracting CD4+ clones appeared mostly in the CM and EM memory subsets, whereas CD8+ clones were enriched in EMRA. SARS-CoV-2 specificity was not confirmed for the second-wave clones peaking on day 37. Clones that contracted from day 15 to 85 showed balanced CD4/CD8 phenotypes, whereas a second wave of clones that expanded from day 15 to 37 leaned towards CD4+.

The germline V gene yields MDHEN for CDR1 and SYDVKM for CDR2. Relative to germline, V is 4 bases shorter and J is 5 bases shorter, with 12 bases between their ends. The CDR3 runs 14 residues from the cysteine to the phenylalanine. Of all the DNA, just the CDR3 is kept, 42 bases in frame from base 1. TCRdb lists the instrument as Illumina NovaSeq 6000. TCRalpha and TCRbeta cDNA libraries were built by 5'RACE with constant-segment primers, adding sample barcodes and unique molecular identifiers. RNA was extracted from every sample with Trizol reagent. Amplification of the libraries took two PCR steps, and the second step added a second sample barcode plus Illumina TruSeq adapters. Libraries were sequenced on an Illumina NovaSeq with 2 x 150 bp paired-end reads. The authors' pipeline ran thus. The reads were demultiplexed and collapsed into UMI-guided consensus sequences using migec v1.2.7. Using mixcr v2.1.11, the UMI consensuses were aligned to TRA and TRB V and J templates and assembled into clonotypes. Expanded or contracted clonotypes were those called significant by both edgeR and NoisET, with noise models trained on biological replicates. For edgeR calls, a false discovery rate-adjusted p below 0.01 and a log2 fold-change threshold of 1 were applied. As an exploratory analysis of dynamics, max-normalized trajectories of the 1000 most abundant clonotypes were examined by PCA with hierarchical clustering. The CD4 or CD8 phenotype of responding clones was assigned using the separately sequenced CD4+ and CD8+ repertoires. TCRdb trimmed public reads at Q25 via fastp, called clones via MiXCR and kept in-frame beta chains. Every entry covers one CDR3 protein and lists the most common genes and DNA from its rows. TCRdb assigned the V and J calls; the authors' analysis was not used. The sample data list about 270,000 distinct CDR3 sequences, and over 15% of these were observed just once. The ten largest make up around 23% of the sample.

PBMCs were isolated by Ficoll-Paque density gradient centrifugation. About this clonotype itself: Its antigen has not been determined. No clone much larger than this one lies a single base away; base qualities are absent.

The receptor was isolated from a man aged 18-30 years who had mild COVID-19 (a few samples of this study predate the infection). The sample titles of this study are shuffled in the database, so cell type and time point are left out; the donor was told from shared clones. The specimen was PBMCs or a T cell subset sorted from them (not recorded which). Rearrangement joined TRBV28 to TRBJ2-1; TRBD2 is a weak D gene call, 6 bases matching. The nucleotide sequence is TGTGCCAGCAGTTCTGCGGGGCAGCACAATGAGCAGTTCTTC. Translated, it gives CASSSAGQHNEQFF.